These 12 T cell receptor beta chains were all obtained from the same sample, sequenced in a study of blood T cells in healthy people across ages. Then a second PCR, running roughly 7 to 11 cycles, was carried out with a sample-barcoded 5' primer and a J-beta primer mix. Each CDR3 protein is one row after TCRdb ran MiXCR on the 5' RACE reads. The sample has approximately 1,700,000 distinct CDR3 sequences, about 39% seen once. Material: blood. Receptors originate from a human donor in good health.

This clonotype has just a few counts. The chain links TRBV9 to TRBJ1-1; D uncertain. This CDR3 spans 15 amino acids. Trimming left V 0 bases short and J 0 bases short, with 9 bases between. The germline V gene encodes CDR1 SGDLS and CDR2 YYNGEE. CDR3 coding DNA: TGTGCCAGCAGCGTAGATAGCTTTATGAACACTGAAGCTTTCTTT. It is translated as CASSVDSFMNTEAFF.

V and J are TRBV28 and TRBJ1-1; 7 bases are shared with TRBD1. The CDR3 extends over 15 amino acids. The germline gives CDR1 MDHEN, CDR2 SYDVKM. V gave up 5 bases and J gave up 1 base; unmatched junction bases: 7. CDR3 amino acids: CASSLDRVKNTEAFF. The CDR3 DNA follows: TGTGCCAGCAGTCTCGACAGGGTAAAGAACACTGAAGCTTTCTTT.

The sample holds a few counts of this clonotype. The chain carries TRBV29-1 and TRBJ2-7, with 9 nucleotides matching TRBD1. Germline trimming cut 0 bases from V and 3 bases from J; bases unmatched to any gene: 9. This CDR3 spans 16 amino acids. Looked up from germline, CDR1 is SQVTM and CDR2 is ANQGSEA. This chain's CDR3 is CSVEDPGQGDDYEQYF. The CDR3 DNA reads TGCAGCGTTGAAGATCCGGGACAGGGTGACGACTACGAGCAGTACTTC.

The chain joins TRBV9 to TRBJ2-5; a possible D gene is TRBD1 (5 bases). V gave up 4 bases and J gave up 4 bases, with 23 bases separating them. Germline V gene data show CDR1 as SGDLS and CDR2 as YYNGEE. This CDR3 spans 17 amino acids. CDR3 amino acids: CASSSRWGPQWGETQYF. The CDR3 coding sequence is TGTGCCAGCAGCTCCCGGTGGGGCCCTCAATGGGGAGAGACCCAGTACTTC.

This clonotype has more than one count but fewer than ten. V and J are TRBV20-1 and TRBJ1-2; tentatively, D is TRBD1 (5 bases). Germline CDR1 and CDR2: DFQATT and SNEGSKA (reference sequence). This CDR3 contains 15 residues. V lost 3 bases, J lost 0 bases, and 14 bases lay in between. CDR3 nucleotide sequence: TGCAGTGCTAGGGGGACGGGGGTCTCTAACTATGGCTACACCTTC. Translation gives CSARGTGVSNYGYTF.

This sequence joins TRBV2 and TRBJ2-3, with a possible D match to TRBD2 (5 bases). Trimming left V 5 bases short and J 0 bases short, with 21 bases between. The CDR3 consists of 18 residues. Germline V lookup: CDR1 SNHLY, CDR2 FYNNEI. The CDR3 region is CASSPGVNPRASTDTQYF. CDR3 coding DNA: TGTGCCAGCAGTCCCGGGGTTAACCCGCGGGCTAGCACAGATACGCAGTATTTT.

CDR3 residues: CSATQGTGNTIYF. The DNA of the CDR3 is TGCAGTGCGACACAGGGAACCGGAAACACCATATATTTT. J is TRBJ1-3 and V is TRBV20-1; D is perhaps TRBD1 (6 bases). Germline V gives CDR1 DFQATT, CDR2 SNEGSKA (reference sequence). This CDR3 has 13 residues. Between the trimmed V and J ends, which lost 6 bases and 4 bases, there was a span of 13 bases.

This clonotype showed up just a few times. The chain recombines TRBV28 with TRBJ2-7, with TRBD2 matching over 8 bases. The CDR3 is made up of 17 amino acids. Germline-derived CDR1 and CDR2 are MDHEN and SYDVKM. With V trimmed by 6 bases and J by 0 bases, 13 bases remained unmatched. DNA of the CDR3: TGTGCCAGCAGCCCCGCCCCGGGACTAGTTTTCTCCTACGAGCAGTACTTC. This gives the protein CASSPAPGLVFSYEQYF.

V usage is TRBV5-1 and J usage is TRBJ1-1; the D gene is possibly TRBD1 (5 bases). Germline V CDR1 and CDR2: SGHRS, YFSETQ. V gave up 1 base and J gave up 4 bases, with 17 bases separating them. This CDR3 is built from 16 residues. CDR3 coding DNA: TGCGCCAGCAGCTTGCAGGGACCACCGCAAGGCACTGAAGCTTTCTTT. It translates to CASSLQGPPQGTEAFF.

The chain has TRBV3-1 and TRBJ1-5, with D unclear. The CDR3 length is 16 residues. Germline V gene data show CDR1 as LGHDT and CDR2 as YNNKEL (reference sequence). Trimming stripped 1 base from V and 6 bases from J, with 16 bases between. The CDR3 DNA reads TGTGCCAGCAGCCAAGGAGCACCTGGGTTGGGTCAGCCCCAGCATTTT. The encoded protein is CASSQGAPGLGQPQHF. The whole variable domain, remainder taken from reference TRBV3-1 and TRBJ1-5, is DTAVSQTPKYLVTQMGNDKSIKCEQNLGHDTMYWYKQDSKKFLKIMFSYNNKELIINETVPNRFSPKSPDKAHLNLHINSLELGDSAVYFCASSQGAPGLGQPQHFGDGTRLSIL.

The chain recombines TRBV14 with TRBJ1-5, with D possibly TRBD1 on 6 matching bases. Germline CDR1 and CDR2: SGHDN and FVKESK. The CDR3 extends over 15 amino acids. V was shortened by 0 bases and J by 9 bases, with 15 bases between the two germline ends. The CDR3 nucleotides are TGTGCCAGCAGCCAAGATAGGAGGGGGGTTCCGCCCCAGCATTTT. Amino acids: CASSQDRRGVPPQHF.

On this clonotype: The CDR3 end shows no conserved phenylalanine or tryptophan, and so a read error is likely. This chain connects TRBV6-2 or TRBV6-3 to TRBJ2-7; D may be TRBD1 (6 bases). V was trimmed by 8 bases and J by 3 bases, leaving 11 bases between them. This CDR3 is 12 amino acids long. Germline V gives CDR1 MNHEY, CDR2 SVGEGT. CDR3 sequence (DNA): TGTGCCAGCGGGGACAACTTCTACGAGCAGTACTGC. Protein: CASGDNFYEQYC.